This T cell receptor (beta chain) was retrieved from a study of shared clonotypes between healthy human individuals. The CDR3 runs to 15 residues. Germline V gene lookup returns CDR1 SEHNR and CDR2 FQNEAQ (reference sequence). V lost 2 bases and J lost 11, with 22 bases in between. Sequenced by immunoSEQ multiplex PCR; TCRdb stores in-frame clones only, minus some. Of over a million clones detected, less than 99% appear once; the ten largest clones hold around 0.38%. Sequences were obtained from naive CD4+ T cells sorted from blood. Subset defined: CD45RA+ positively selected. The clonotype comes from a man aged 25 to 40 in good health. The chain couples TRBV7-9 to TRBJ2-7; a weak D match, TRBD1 (7 bases). The DNA of the CDR3 is TGTGCCAGCAGCTTATATCAACAGGGGACTCCCCCGGAGTACTTC. Amino acid sequence: CASSLYQQGTPPEYF.